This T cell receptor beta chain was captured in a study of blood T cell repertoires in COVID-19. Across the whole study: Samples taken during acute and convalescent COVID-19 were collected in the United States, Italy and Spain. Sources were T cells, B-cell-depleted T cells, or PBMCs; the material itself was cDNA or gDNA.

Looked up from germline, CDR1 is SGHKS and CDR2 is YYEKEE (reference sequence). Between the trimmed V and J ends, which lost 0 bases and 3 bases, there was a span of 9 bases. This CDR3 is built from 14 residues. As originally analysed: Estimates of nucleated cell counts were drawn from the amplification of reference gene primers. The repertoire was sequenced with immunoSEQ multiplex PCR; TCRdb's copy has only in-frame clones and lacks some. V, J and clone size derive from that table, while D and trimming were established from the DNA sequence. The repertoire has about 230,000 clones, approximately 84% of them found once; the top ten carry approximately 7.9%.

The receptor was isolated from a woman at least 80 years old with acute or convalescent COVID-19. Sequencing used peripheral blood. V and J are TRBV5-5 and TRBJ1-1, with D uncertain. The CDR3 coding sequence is TGTGCCAGCAGCTTGGCCTCCGGGGACACTGAAGCTTTCTTT. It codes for CASSLASGDTEAFF.